This TCR beta chain emerged from a study of blood T cell repertoires in COVID-19. Whole-study context: Acute and convalescent COVID-19 specimens originated in the United States, Italy and Spain.

The data were produced by immunoSEQ multiplex PCR, yet TCRdb's version contains in-frame clones alone and is incomplete. Of 150,000 to 200,000 clones listed, 90% to 95% are singletons. Germline CDR1 is LGHDT and CDR2 is YNNKEL (reference sequence). The V end lost 0 bases, the J end lost 0 bases, and 15 bases lay between the germline ends. The CDR3 is made up of 18 amino acids. The source is a woman between 45 and 60 years old with acute or convalescent COVID-19. Sequencing was done on a sample of peripheral blood. The V and J genes are TRBV3-1 (or the pseudogene TRBV3-2) and TRBJ1-3; D may be TRBD1 (6 bases). The CDR3 nucleotides are TGTGCCAGCAGCCAAGATAGGGACACATTATCCTCTGGAAACACCATATATTTT. Translated: CASSQDRDTLSSGNTIYF.